This T cell receptor beta chain was recorded in a study of CD8+CD57+ T cells in acquired aplastic anemia. V was shortened by 6 bases and J by 7 bases, with 7 bases between the two germline ends. Germline V gene data show CDR1 as WSHSY and CDR2 as SAAADI. This CDR3 has 12 amino acids. The use of genomic DNA as template underpinned the TCR beta VDJ and CDR3 profiling. TCRdb reanalysed the reads using MiXCR and keeps one entry per CDR3 protein. The table shows 89,000 or so distinct CDR3 sequences, with 65% to 70% occurring only once. CD8+CD57+ cell expansion had been shown by flow cytometry in patients chosen for sequencing.

The sequenced sample was sorted CD4+, CD8+, or CD8+CD57+ T cells (not recorded which) from PBMCs. This sequence originates from a human donor with aplastic anemia. The chain joins TRBV10-2 to TRBJ1-6, with D hard to call. DNA of the CDR3: TGCGCCAGCAGAGTGTGGAATTCACCCCTCCACTTT. Its protein is CASRVWNSPLHF.